This T cell receptor (beta chain) is from a study of CD4 T cells in relation to SARS-CoV-2 and coronaviruses. On the study more broadly: ViraFEST: approximately 10-day antigen culture of PBMCs, then TCR beta CDR3 sequencing. Negative control cultures got HIV-1 Nef peptides or no peptide.

Study conclusions and caveats: The cross-reactivity analysis covered only spike protein, not other viral proteins.

Data came from immunoSEQ multiplex PCR; TCRdb stores just in-frame clones and leaves some out. Of about 29,000 clones listed, less than 80% are singletons. As for this clone: As yet, its antigen is unknown.

The unexposed donors gave CD4+ T cells in about 2010-2019, prior to COVID-19. The cells were cultured for less than twelve days before CD4+ T cells were isolated. Cells permitting, SARS-CoV-2 S/N and four cold-coronavirus spikes were tested on unexposed-donor CD4+ T cells. The CDR3 extends over 15 amino acids. Germline-derived CDR1 and CDR2 are SGDLS and YYNGEE. The trim removed 5 bases at V and 4 bases at J, leaving 6 bases unmatched. The chain is built from TRBV9 and TRBJ2-1; 10 nucleotides line up with TRBD2. The sample consisted of CD4+ T cells from PBMCs, cultured in vitro. This clonotype was obtained from a human donor in good health. The chain's CDR3 is CASSATSGDYNEQFF. The CDR3, as DNA: TGTGCCAGCAGTGCAACTAGCGGGGATTACAATGAGCAGTTCTTC.